This entry is about one T cell receptor (beta chain). Which antigen it targets is not known. Base qualities are not provided; no much larger clone lies one nucleotide away. TCR beta repertoires were profiled from peripheral blood of roughly 13 young patients with multiple sclerosis to demonstrate the VDJtools post-analysis software. The patients with multiple sclerosis were children and adolescents between 6 and 15 years of age. Libraries came from PCR. Reads for this sample came from an Illumina HiSeq 2500. To reduce PCR and sequencing biases, unique molecular identifiers were built into the TCR beta cDNA libraries. Per 1 to 10 million input T cells, approximately 500,000 cDNA molecules were obtained, such that each molecule approximated one T cell. The same protocol used for the earlier healthy control dataset was applied to prepare and sequence the patient libraries. Samples belonging to the same batch were prepared together, multiplexed and sequenced on a shared HiSeq lane. As for the original processing: Raw barcoded reads were processed with MIGEC, discarding single-read molecular identifier groups before consensus assembly and CDR3 extraction. VDJtools was used for post-analysis of the clonotype tables, and diversity was normalized by down-sampling every dataset to the size of the smallest sample. In repertoire overlap clustering, CDR3 amino acid sequences, but not nucleotide sequences, were matched to correct batch-related cross-sample contamination. The raw public reads went through TCRdb reprocessing: fastp at Q25, MiXCR clone calling, in-frame beta chains kept. For every CDR3 protein sequence, its rows merge into one entry that carries the most common genes and DNA. The V and J calls, along with clone size, are taken from TCRdb and not from the paper's own processing. The sample records approximately 690,000 distinct CDR3 sequences, over 45% of which are singletons. The top ten hold approximately 10% of the sample.

The CDR3 holds 17 amino acids from the cysteine to the phenylalanine. Of all the DNA, just the CDR3 is kept, 51 bases in frame from base 1. CDR1 and CDR2 were assigned from the germline V gene as LGHNT and FRNRAP. Trimming costs V 5 bases and J 0 bases, and their ends lie 17 bases apart. This record belongs to a study of post-analysis software for immune sequencing data (dated by TCRdb to 2013 to 2016). About the investigation overall: Disease courses on record covered relapsing-remitting, secondary progressive and progressive-relapsing multiple sclerosis, though some patients had no subtype annotation. A subset of samples was prepared in parallel using single-end sample barcoding, then pooled and co-amplified after Illumina adapter ligation. The patient repertoires were compared against 11 previously published healthy control repertoires obtained from donors aged roughly 6 to 28 years.

Summary of the overall study and its limitations: The control group was slightly older than the multiple sclerosis patient group. Patients showed significantly higher frequencies than controls for roughly five TRBV segments, among them TRBV5-6, TRBV5-1 and TRBV20-1. Significantly lower normalized Chao1 diversity was found in multiple sclerosis patients than in controls, suggesting substantial peripheral T-cell clonal expansion. Strong co-clustering of samples prepared in the same batch was shown by direct clustering with F measure, prompting a batch-effect correction.

The sequencing input was blood. The TCR originated in a girl aged 2-10 years with multiple sclerosis. Recombination linked TRBV12-5 to TRBJ2-1; the D element might be TRBD1 or TRBD2, as each aligns at 5 bases. The DNA reads TGTGCTAGTGGTCAGGGTCTTGAGGGGCCCTCCTACAATGAGCAGTTCTTC. This gives the protein CASGQGLEGPSYNEQFF.